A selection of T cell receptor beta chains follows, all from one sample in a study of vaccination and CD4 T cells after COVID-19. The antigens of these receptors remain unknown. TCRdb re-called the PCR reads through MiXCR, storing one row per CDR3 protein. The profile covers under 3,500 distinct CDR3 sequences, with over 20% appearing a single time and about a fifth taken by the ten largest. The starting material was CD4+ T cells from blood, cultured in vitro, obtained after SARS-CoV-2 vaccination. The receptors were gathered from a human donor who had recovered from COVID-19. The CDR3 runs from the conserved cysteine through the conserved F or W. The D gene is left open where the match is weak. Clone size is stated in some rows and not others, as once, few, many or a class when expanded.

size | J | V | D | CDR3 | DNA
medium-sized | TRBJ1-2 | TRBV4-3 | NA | CASSQDPRGPYGYTF | TGCGCCAGCAGCCAAGATCCGCGGGGGCCCTATGGCTACACCTTC
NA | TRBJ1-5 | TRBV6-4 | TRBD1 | CASGSSGTGIQPQHF | TGTGCCAGCGGGTCCTCCGGGACAGGTATCCAGCCCCAGCATTTT
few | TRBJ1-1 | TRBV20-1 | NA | CSAPPPLYTEAFF | TGCAGTGCCCCCCCCCCGTTATACACTGAAGCTTTCTTT
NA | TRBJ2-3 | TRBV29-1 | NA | CSTRPGEAQYF | TGCAGCACCCGGCCTGGCGAGGCGCAGTATTTT
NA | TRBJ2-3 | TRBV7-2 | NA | CASSRSAATDTQYF | TGTGCCAGCAGCCGTTCAGCCGCCACAGATACGCAGTATTTT
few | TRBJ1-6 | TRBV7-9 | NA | CASRKKGVSPLHF | TGTGCCAGCAGAAAGAAAGGGGTTTCACCCCTCCACTTT
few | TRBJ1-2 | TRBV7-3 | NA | CASSSELSYGYTF | TGTGCCAGCAGTTCGGAGCTATCCTATGGCTACACCTTC
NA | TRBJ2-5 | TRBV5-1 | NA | CASSLADGAKETQYF | TGCGCCAGCAGCTTGGCCGACGGGGCGAAAGAGACCCAGTACTTC
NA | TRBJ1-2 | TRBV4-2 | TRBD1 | CASSQMTGGQGGDGYTF | TGTGCCAGCAGCCAAATGACCGGGGGACAGGGGGGAGATGGCTACACCTTC
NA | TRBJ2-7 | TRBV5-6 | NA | CASSWRTPERVYEQYF | TGTGCCAGCAGCTGGCGGACGCCCGAACGGGTCTACGAGCAGTACTTC
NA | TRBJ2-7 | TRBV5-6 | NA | CASSGDLSYEQYF | TGTGCCAGCAGCGGGGACCTCTCCTACGAGCAGTACTTC
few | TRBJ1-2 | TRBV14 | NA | CASSLRTGALDGYTF | TGTGCCAGCAGCCTCAGGACCGGAGCCCTAGATGGCTACACCTTC
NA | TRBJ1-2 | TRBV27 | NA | CASSFKGTSYGYTF | TGTGCCAGCAGTTTCAAAGGGACAAGTTATGGCTACACCTTC
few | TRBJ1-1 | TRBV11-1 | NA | CASSSREHTEAFF | TGTGCCAGCAGCTCCCGGGAGCACACTGAAGCTTTCTTT
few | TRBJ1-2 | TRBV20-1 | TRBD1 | CSASGQTLNYGYTF | TGCAGTGCTTCGGGACAGACTTTGAACTATGGCTACACCTTC
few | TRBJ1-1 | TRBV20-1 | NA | CSARASGREAFF | TGCAGTGCTAGAGCATCGGGCAGGGAAGCTTTCTTT
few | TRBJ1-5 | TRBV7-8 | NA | CASSLGSEQPQHF | TGTGCCAGCAGCTTAGGGTCGGAACAGCCCCAGCATTTT
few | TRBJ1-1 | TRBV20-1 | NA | CSASDRQMNTEAFF | TGCAGTGCTAGTGACAGGCAAATGAACACTGAAGCTTTCTTT